The 32 T cell receptor beta chains below all came from one sample that was sequenced in a study of blood T cells in healthy people across ages. A second PCR of 7 to 11 cycles used a sample-barcoded 5' primer and a J-beta primer mix. Via MiXCR, TCRdb re-called the 5' RACE reads, giving one row per CDR3 protein. In the table there are about 1,500,000 distinct CDR3 sequences, 42% of which are singletons. The specimen was blood. The receptors were sampled from a woman aged 18 to 35 in good health.

J is TRBJ2-2 and V is TRBV7-6, with 7 bases identical to TRBD1. The J segment lost 6 bases and the V segment lost 1 base, leaving 5 bases of the junction unmatched. There are 15 residues in the CDR3. Germline V gene sequence: CDR1 SGHVS, CDR2 FNYEAQ. The CDR3 is CASSLGPTGSGELFF. The CDR3 nucleotides read TGTGCCAGCAGCTTAGGTCCGACAGGGTCCGGGGAGCTGTTTTTT.

The chain is built from TRBV20-1 and TRBJ1-1; unclear D gene. CDR1 is DFQATT and CDR2 is SNEGSKA in the germline V gene (reference sequence). Trimming shortened V by 0 bases and J by 2 bases, and 13 bases separated the two germline ends. The CDR3 runs to 15 residues. As DNA, the CDR3 is TGCAGTGCTAGAGAGACGTTGGCGGTAAACACTGAAGCTTTCTTT. It is translated as CSARETLAVNTEAFF.

The V call is TRBV2, the J call TRBJ2-2; D might be TRBD1 (5 bases). The germline gives CDR1 SNHLY, CDR2 FYNNEI. Trimming took off 9 bases at V and 1 base at J, with 9 bases between the two ends. The CDR3 runs to 13 residues. CDR3 protein: CARQQENTGELFF. As DNA, the CDR3 is TGTGCCAGGCAACAGGAGAACACCGGGGAGCTGTTTTTT.

The V call is TRBV29-1, the J call TRBJ1-1; D perhaps matches TRBD1 (5 bases). This CDR3 comprises 13 residues. Between the trimmed V and J ends, which lost 6 bases and 5 bases, there was a span of 16 bases. Germline lookup yields CDR1 SQVTM and CDR2 ANQGSEA. CDR3 region: CSVFQGGLTEAFF. The DNA for the CDR3 is TGCAGCGTCTTTCAGGGAGGCTTGACTGAAGCTTTCTTT. Supplemented by reference TRBV29-1 and TRBJ1-1, the full variable domain reads SAVISQKPSRDICQRGTSLTIQCQVDSQVTMMFWYRQQPGQSLTLIATANQGSEATYESGFVIDKFPISRPNLTFSTLTVSNMSPEDSSIYLCSVFQGGLTEAFFGQGTRLTVV.

V and J are TRBV5-1 and TRBJ2-7; 9 bases agree with TRBD1. This CDR3 contains 15 residues. With V trimmed by 4 bases and J by 2 bases, 7 bases remained unmatched. Per germline, CDR1 SGHRS and CDR2 YFSETQ. This CDR3 reads CASSPGTGSTYEQYF. CDR3 nucleotide sequence: TGCGCCAGCAGCCCCGGGACAGGGTCTACCTACGAGCAGTACTTC.

The rearrangement uses TRBV12-3 or TRBV12-4 and TRBJ1-1; no clear D gene. CDR3 size: 14 residues. Trimming took 3 bases from V and 1 from J, leaving 9 bases between them. The CDR3 DNA reads as TGTGCCAGCAGTTTGATAGGAACGAACACTGAAGCTTTCTTT. This translates into CASSLIGTNTEAFF.

The CDR3 spells CASSPAFINTDTQYF. CDR3 nucleotide sequence: TGTGCCAGCAGTCCTGCCTTTATTAACACAGATACGCAGTATTTT. The chain is built from TRBV25-1 and TRBJ2-3; D is unresolved. There are 15 residues in the CDR3. CDR1 and CDR2 (germline): MGHDK, SYGVNS. Trimming took off 5 bases at V and 2 bases at J, with 14 bases between the two ends.

The genes are TRBV5-1 and TRBJ2-5; 7 nucleotides align to TRBD2. CDR1 is SGHRS and CDR2 is YFSETQ in the germline V gene. CDR3 length: 16 residues. The junction had 7 bases not matched to a gene; V was cut back by 0 bases and J by 2 bases. CDR3 region: CASSLASGGPQETQYF. The CDR3 DNA follows: TGCGCCAGCAGCTTGGCTAGCGGAGGACCACAAGAGACCCAGTACTTC.

The CDR3 DNA follows: TGCGCCAGCAGCCAAGAGGAACCACAGGGGGCGTTCGAGACCCAGTACTTC. Residues: CASSQEEPQGAFETQYF. The chain has TRBV4-1 and TRBJ2-5, with 9 bases that match TRBD1. The junction had 10 bases not matched to a gene; V was cut back by 0 bases and J by 5 bases. Germline V CDR1 and CDR2: MGHRA, YSYEKL. The CDR3 totals 17 residues.

This clonotype was seen only a few times. The chain is built from TRBV20-1 and TRBJ2-7, with D possibly TRBD2 on 5 matching bases. V lost 5 bases to trimming and J lost 2 bases, with 10 bases between them. Germline V gene lookup returns CDR1 DFQATT and CDR2 SNEGSKA (reference sequence). This CDR3 has 12 residues. CDR3 sequence reads: CSAGGSTYEQYF. Written as DNA, the CDR3 is TGCAGTGCTGGCGGGTCTACCTACGAGCAGTACTTC.

This chain uses TRBV20-1 with TRBJ1-1; tentative D call: TRBD1 (5 bases). The germline gives CDR1 DFQATT, CDR2 SNEGSKA (reference sequence). The CDR3 contains 17 residues. Between the trimmed V and J ends, which lost 7 bases and 0 bases, there was a span of 24 bases. The CDR3 here is CSVSLPRDPPVNTEAFF. CDR3 DNA: TGCAGTGTCTCTCTCCCCCGGGACCCCCCGGTGAACACTGAAGCTTTCTTT.

The chain combines TRBV10-3 with TRBJ2-1; D remains unclear. Trimming removed 4 bases from V and 0 bases from J, with 16 bases in between. From germline, CDR1 is ENHRY and CDR2 SYGVKD. There are 17 residues in the CDR3. The CDR3 region has the DNA TGTGCCATCAGTGGGGTAAGAGAGCAGAGCTCCTACAATGAGCAGTTCTTC. Protein sequence: CAISGVREQSSYNEQFF.

V is TRBV20-1 and J is TRBJ1-4, with D perhaps matching TRBD1 (5 bases). The CDR3 runs to 14 residues. With 6 bases removed from V and 6 bases from J, the gap between germline ends came to 17 bases. CDR1 is DFQATT, CDR2 SNEGSKA, per germline (reference sequence). CDR3: CSALSGFRDEKLFF. The CDR3, as DNA: TGCAGTGCCCTCTCAGGGTTTAGGGATGAAAAACTGTTTTTT.

J is TRBJ2-1 and V is TRBV5-1, with unresolved D. The CDR3 runs 13 residues. CDR1 SGHRS and CDR2 YFSETQ come from the germline V gene. V lost 4 bases, J lost 6 bases, and 11 bases lay in between. This CDR3 is CASSPGPLNEQFF. CDR3 in DNA: TGCGCCAGCAGCCCCGGACCGCTCAATGAGCAGTTCTTC.

This clonotype was observed a handful of times. The chain carries TRBV5-1 and TRBJ1-2, with 7 bases identical to TRBD1. Trimming removed 4 bases from V and 0 bases from J; junction bases left unmatched: 6. The germline V gene encodes CDR1 SGHRS and CDR2 YFSETQ. The CDR3 extends over 15 amino acids. CDR3 region: CASSPWTGPNYGYTF. The CDR3 DNA reads as TGCGCCAGCAGCCCATGGACAGGACCTAACTATGGCTACACCTTC.

The chain is built from TRBV12-3 or TRBV12-4 and TRBJ2-5; TRBD2 agrees at 8 bases. The J call may not be correct, given that the DNA end is closer to TRBJ2-7. The CDR3 has 15 residues. CDR3 residues: CANSLMSGSPYEQYF. The CDR3 DNA follows: TGTGCCAACAGCCTCATGAGCGGGAGCCCCTACGAGCAGTACTTC.

This chain joins TRBV18 and TRBJ2-5, with a tentative D call TRBD2 (6 bases). The CDR3 runs to 19 residues. V was trimmed by 4 bases and J by 5 bases, leaving 29 bases between them. Germline V gene lookup returns CDR1 KGHSH and CDR2 LQKENI. The CDR3 loop reads CASSQRPSVGSRLEETQYF. In nucleotides, the CDR3 is TGTGCCAGCTCACAGCGACCTAGCGTCGGCTCGAGGTTGGAGGAGACCCAGTACTTC.

The rearrangement links TRBV12-3 or TRBV12-4 to TRBJ1-2, with 10 bases identical to TRBD1. The CDR3 is made up of 16 amino acids. V dropped 5 bases and J dropped 4; count of bases not matched to a gene: 10. This chain's CDR3 is CASSRDRGLRSYGYTF. The CDR3 nucleotides read TGTGCCAGCAGTCGGGACAGGGGTCTCCGGAGCTATGGCTACACCTTC.

This rearrangement joins TRBV2 to TRBJ1-2; 7 bases agree with TRBD1. J gave up 4 bases and V 9 bases, and 8 bases lay outside the gene matches. Germline lookup yields CDR1 SNHLY and CDR2 FYNNEI. CDR3 length equals 13 residues. In DNA, the CDR3 is TGTGCCAGGAGAGGGGGCTACGGCTATGGCTACACCTTC. Amino acid sequence: CARRGGYGYGYTF.

This rearrangement joins TRBV4-2 to TRBJ1-1; D is undetermined. Trimming left V 0 bases short and J 4 bases short, with 12 bases between. Germline assignment: CDR1 LGHNA and CDR2 YNFKEQ. CDR3 length: 15 amino acids. In DNA, the CDR3 is TGTGCCAGCAGCCAAGAGGGAATTGGGTTCACTGAAGCTTTCTTT. Protein: CASSQEGIGFTEAFF.

This chain uses TRBV6-1 with TRBJ1-2, with 7 nucleotides matching TRBD1. The V and J ends lost 10 bases and 3 bases, in that order; junction bases with no gene match: 8. This CDR3 is 13 amino acids long. Germline lookup yields CDR1 MNHNS and CDR2 SASEGT. The CDR3 here is CAIRTGTDYGYTF. CDR3 DNA: TGTGCCATTCGAACCGGGACAGACTATGGCTACACCTTC.

The J gene is TRBJ2-5, the V gene TRBV12-3 or TRBV12-4; D not certain. The V end lost 3 bases, the J end lost 11 bases, and 19 bases lay between the germline ends. This CDR3 contains 14 residues. The CDR3 DNA reads as TGTGCCAGCAGTTTTCTCGGGTTAGCCTATGAGCAGTACTTC. Protein product: CASSFLGLAYEQYF.

The gene calls are TRBV7-9 and TRBJ2-2; D tentatively fits TRBD1 or TRBD2 (6 bases each). V was clipped by 8 bases and J by 0 bases, with 16 bases between them. Germline CDR1 and CDR2: SEHNR and FQNEAQ (reference sequence). This CDR3 has 16 amino acids. CDR3 sequence (DNA): TGTGCCAGCCTGGGGGGCGGGACATCGAACACCGGGGAGCTGTTTTTT. Its protein product is CASLGGGTSNTGELFF.

The chain has TRBV3-1 and TRBJ2-7; tentative D call: TRBD1 (6 bases). The V end lost 4 bases, the J end lost 0 bases, and 16 bases lay between the germline ends. Per the germline V gene, CDR1 is LGHDT and CDR2 is YNNKEL (reference sequence). This CDR3 contains 16 residues. In DNA, the CDR3 is TGTGCCAGCAGCCCAGGATCCGGACAGATCTCCTACGAGCAGTACTTC. This encodes CASSPGSGQISYEQYF.

The rearrangement joins TRBV18 to TRBJ2-1, with TRBD2 matching 7 bases. The V gene's germline CDR1 is KGHSH and CDR2 LQKENI. Losses at the gene ends were 4 bases for V and 5 bases for J; bases not matched to a gene: 5. The CDR3 is 14 amino acids. The CDR3 sequence: CASSLGGPNNEQFF. CDR3 in DNA: TGTGCCAGCTCACTGGGAGGGCCCAACAATGAGCAGTTCTTC.

A note on this clonotype: Mismatch with germline at one junction end may stem from a read error. The rearrangement links TRBV18 to TRBJ2-5, with 7 bases that match TRBD1. The J call is doubtful: the DNA matches TRBJ2-7 better. From germline, CDR1 is KGHSH and CDR2 LQKENI. The CDR3 totals 14 residues. CDR3 bases: TGCGCCAGCTCACCCCAAGAGACAGGGTCCGAGCAGTACTTC. It encodes CASSPQETGSEQYF.

The table lists this clonotype with a few counts. The genes are TRBV6-1 and TRBJ2-1; D is unclear. V lost 5 bases, J lost 1 base, and 9 bases lay in between. CDR1 is MNHNS and CDR2 is SASEGT in the germline V gene. This CDR3 comprises 14 residues. For the CDR3, the DNA is TGTGCCAGCAGTTTGACATATTCCTACAATGAGCAGTTCTTC. This codes for CASSLTYSYNEQFF.

The rearrangement joins TRBV11-1 to TRBJ2-3; possibly TRBD2 for D (5 bases). Trimming pared 8 bases from V and 0 bases from J, leaving 9 bases between. The CDR3 loop spans 13 amino acids. Per germline, CDR1 SGHAT and CDR2 FQDESV (reference sequence). The CDR3 spells CASEGTSTDTQYF. In nucleotides, the CDR3 is TGTGCCAGCGAGGGCACGAGCACAGATACGCAGTATTTT. Complete variable domain (other parts from reference TRBV11-1 and TRBJ2-3): EAEVAQSPRYKITEKSQAVAFWCDPISGHATLYWYRQILGQGPELLVQFQDESVVDDSQLPKDRFSAERLKGVDSTLKIQPAELGDSAMYLCASEGTSTDTQYFGPGTRLTVL.

In its sample, this clonotype was seen once. Mismatch with germline at one junction end may stem from a read error. The rearrangement uses TRBV27 and TRBJ1-1; the D gene is possibly TRBD1 (5 bases). From germline, CDR1 is MNHEY and CDR2 SMNVEV (reference sequence). This CDR3 region has 15 residues. As DNA, the CDR3 is TGTGCCGGCAGTTTATCCTTGGGGCACGACACTGAAGCTTTCTTT. Its translation is CAGSLSLGHDTEAFF.

This clonotype was detected a few times. V is TRBV21-1 and J is TRBJ2-3; TRBD2 is the table's D call and was not checked against the DNA. TRBV21-1 is noted as a pseudogene. The CDR3 is 18 amino acids. This chain's CDR3 is CASSKADCEREGRNTQYF. For the CDR3, the DNA is TGTGCCAGCAGCAAAGCGGATTGCGAGCGGGAGGGAAGGAATACGCAGTATTTT.

This rearrangement joins TRBV12-3 or TRBV12-4 to TRBJ1-2; no reliable D call. This CDR3 comprises 15 residues. The V end was cut by 5 bases, the J end by 0 bases, with 13 bases between. The CDR3 nucleotides read TGTGCCAGCAGTCTAAGTTTCCCTACTAACTATGGCTACACCTTC. Encoded protein: CASSLSFPTNYGYTF.

This chain joins TRBV6-6 and TRBJ2-5; TRBD2 might be the D (5 bases). The germline V and J ends were trimmed by 6 bases and 13 bases, with 15 bases remaining between them. Germline assignment: CDR1 MNHNY and CDR2 SVGAGI (reference sequence). CDR3 size: 11 residues. Here the CDR3 reads CASRTYARGYF. The CDR3 DNA sequence: TGTGCCAGCAGGACGTACGCCCGGGGGTACTTC.